This T cell receptor (beta chain) was sequenced for a study of metastatic and nonmetastatic thyroid tumors. Study context: Patients with malignant and benign thyroid disease provided blood and tumor or nodule tissue, whose repertoires were compared. General study results and limits: Within blood and tumor, benign nodules reportedly had significantly lower TCR beta diversity than malignant thyroid tumors did.

Thyroid surgery was performed in patients who had received no treatment beforehand. TCRdb reprocessed the PCR reads via MiXCR. Of about 30,000 clones listed, approximately 15% are singletons. With 1 base removed from V and 3 bases from J, the gap between germline ends came to 10 bases. The germline CDR1 and CDR2 sequences are SNHLY and FYNNEI. The CDR3 has 16 amino acids. About this clone: Antigen unknown.

The source material was blood. The chain carries TRBV2 and TRBJ1-6, with D possibly matching TRBD1 (5 bases). The receptor's source is a female donor with papillary thyroid cancer or a benign thyroid nodule (not recorded which). Some clones in this sample may be carry-over from other donors' samples. In nucleotides, the CDR3 is TGTGCCAGCAGTGAAGAAGGGGCCGGCTATAATTCACCCCTCCACTTT. Protein sequence: CASSEEGAGYNSPLHF.